This note documents a single T cell receptor beta chain sequence. The antigen remains undetermined. The record originates from a study of cytomegalovirus exposure and HLA in healthy donors. Study-wide results and limits: Most TCR beta V segments were productive about 90% or about 30% of the time in an earlier analysis. DRB1 showed the most TCR associations and HLA-C the fewest in a later analysis, as rates varied by HLA locus. In terms of immune exposure information, only CMV serostatus was available.

PCR involved 60 Vbeta and 13 Jbeta primers. Data came from immunoSEQ multiplex PCR; TCRdb stores just in-frame clones and leaves some out. The table has fewer than 200,000 clones, 80% seen once. CDR3 size: 17 residues. The V gene lost 5 bases and the J gene lost 6 bases, with 24 bases spanning the gap. Germline V lookup: CDR1 SGHTA, CDR2 FQGNSA. The sample comprised PBMCs. The receptor's source is a man younger than 45 in good health and CMV-seronegative. This rearrangement joins TRBV7-2 to TRBJ2-3, with a possible D match to TRBD2 (7 bases). This chain's CDR3 is CASSPRGYAGVHDTQYF. CDR3 in DNA: TGTGCCAGCAGCCCAAGGGGGTACGCGGGGGTACATGATACGCAGTATTTT.